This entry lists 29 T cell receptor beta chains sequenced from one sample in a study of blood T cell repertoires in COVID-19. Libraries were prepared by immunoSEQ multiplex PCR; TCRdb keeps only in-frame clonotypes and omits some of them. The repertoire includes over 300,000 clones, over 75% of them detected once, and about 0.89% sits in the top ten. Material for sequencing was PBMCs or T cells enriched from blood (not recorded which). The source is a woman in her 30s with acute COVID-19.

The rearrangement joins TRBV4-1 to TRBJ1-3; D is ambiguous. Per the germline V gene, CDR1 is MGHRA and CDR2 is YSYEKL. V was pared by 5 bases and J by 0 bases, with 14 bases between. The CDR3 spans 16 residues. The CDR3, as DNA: TGCGCCAGCAGCATCGGATCAGCGCGCTCTGGAAACACCATATATTTT. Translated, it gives CASSIGSARSGNTIYF.

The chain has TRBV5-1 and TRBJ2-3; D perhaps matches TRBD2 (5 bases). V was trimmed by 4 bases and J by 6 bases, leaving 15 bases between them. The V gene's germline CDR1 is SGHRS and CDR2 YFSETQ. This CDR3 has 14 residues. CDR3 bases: TGCGCCAGCAGCGTCACCGGACTGAAGGATACGCAGTATTTT. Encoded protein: CASSVTGLKDTQYF.

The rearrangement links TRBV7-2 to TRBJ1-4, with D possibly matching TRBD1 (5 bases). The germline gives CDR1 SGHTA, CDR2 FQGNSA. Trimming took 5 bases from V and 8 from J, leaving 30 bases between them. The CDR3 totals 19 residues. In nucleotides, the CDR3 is TGTGCCAGCAGCCCACGCGGTAGGGTGGTTCGGCTACCAGGGGAAAAACTGTTTTTT. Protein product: CASSPRGRVVRLPGEKLFF.

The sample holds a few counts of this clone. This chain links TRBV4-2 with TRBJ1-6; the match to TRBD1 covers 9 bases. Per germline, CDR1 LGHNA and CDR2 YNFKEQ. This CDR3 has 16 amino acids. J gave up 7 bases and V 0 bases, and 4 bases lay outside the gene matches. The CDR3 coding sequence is TGTGCCAGCAGCCAAGATTTAGGGACAGGGAATTCACCCCTCCACTTT. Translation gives CASSQDLGTGNSPLHF.

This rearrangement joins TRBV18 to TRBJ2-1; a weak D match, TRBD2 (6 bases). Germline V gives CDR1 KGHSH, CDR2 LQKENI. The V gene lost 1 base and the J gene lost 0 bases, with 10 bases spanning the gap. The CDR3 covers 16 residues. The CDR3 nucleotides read TGTGCCAGCTCACCACAGCTGGGAGGCTCCTACAATGAGCAGTTCTTC. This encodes CASSPQLGGSYNEQFF.

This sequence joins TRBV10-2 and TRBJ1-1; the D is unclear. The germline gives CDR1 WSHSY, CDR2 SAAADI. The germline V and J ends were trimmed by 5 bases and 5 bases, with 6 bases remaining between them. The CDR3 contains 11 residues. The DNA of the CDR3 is TGCGCCAGCAGTACCGGGACTGAAGCTTTCTTT. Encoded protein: CASSTGTEAFF.

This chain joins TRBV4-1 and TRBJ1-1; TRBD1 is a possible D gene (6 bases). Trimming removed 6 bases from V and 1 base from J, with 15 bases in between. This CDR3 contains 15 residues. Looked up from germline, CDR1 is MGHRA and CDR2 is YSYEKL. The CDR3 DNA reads TGCGCCAGCAGACGGACGTCACAGGGGAACACTGAAGCTTTCTTT. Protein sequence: CASRRTSQGNTEAFF.

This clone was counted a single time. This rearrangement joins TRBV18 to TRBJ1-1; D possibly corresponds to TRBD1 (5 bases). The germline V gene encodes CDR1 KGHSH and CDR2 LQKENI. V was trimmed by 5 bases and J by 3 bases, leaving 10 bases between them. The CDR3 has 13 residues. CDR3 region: CASSAGLDTEAFF. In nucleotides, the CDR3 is TGTGCCAGCTCAGCAGGGTTAGACACTGAAGCTTTCTTT. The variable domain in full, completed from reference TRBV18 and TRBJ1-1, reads NAGVMQNPRHLVRRRGQEARLRCSPMKGHSHVYWYRQLPEEGLKFMVYLQKENIIDESGMPKERFSAEFPKEGPSILRIQQVVRGDSAAYFCASSAGLDTEAFFGQGTRLTVV.

The CDR3 region has the DNA TGTGCCAGCAGTGACGGACAGGGTGAAGCTTTCTTT. This translates into CASSDGQGEAFF. The rearrangement links TRBV6-4 to TRBJ1-1; 8 bases align to TRBD1. V gave up 2 bases and J gave up 7 bases; unmatched junction bases: 0. This CDR3 contains 12 residues. Germline CDR1 reads MRHNA; CDR2 reads SNTAGT.

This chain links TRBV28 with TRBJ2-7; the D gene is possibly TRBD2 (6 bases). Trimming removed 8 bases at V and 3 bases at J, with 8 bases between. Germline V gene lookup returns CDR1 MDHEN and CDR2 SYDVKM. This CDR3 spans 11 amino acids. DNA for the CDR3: TGTGCCAGCGGGCGGGACTACGAGCAGTACTTC. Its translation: CASGRDYEQYF.

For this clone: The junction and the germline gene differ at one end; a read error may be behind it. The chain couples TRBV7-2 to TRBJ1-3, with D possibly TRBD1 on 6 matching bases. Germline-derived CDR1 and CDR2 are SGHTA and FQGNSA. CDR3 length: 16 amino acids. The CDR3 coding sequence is TGTGCCAGCAGCTTAAATGGGGCGGGGGCTGGATACACCATATATTTT. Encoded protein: CASSLNGAGAGYTIYF.

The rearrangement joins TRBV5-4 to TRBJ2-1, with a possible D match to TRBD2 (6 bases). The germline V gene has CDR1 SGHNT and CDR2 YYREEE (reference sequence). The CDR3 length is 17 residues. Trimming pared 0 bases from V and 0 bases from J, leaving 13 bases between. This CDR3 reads CASSLGSGGYSYNEQFF. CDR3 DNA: TGTGCCAGCAGCTTGGGGTCCGGGGGATACTCCTACAATGAGCAGTTCTTC. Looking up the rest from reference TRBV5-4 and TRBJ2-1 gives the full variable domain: ETGVTQSPTHLIKTRGQQVTLRCSSQSGHNTVSWYQQALGQGPQFIFQYYREEENGRGNFPPRFSGLQFPNYSSELNVNALELDDSALYLCASSLGSGGYSYNEQFFGPGTRLTVL.

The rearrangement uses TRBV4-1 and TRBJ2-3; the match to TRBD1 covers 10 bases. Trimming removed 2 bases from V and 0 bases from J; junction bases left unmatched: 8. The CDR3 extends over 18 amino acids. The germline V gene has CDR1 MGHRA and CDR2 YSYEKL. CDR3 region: CASSQSTGGEWSTDTQYF. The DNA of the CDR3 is TGCGCCAGCAGCCAATCGACAGGGGGCGAGTGGAGCACAGATACGCAGTATTTT.

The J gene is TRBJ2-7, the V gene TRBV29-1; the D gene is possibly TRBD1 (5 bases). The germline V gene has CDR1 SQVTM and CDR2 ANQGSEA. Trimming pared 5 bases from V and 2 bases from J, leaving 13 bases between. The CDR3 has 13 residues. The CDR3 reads CSVYTGSAYEQYF. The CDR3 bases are TGCAGCGTTTATACAGGAAGCGCCTACGAGCAGTACTTC.

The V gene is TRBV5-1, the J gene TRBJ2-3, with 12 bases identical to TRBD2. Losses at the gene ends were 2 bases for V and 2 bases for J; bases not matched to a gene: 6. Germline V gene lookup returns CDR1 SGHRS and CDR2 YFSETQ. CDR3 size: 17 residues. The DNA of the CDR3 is TGCGCCAGCAGCTTCCTAGCGGGGGGGCCCGACACAGATACGCAGTATTTT. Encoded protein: CASSFLAGGPDTDTQYF.

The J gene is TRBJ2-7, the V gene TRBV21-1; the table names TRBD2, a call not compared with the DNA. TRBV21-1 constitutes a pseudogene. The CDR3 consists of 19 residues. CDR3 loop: CASSKEKEKAGVNSYEQYF. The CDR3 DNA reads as TGTGCCAGCAGCAAAGAAAAAGAAAAAGCGGGGGTCAACTCCTACGAGCAGTACTTC.

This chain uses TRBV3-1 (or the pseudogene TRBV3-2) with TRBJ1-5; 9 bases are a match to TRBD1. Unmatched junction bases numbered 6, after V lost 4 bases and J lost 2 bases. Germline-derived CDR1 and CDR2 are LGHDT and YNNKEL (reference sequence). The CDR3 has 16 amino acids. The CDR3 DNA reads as TGTGCCAGCAGCCTAGGGACAGGGCAGGGCAATCAGCCCCAGCATTTT. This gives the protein CASSLGTGQGNQPQHF.

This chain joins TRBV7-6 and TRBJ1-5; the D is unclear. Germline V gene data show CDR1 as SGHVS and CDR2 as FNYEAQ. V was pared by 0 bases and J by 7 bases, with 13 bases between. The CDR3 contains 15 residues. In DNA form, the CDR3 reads TGTGCCAGCAGCTTAGCGGCCATCGAGGGACAGCCCCAGCATTTT. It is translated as CASSLAAIEGQPQHF.

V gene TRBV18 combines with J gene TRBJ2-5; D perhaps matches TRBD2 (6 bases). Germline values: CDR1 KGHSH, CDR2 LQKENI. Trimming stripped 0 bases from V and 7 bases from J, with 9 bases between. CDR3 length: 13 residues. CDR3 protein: CASSPPGLGTQYF. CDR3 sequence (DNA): TGTGCCAGCTCACCACCGGGACTGGGGACCCAGTACTTC.

The CDR3 reads CASSLEGRGSEQFF. The CDR3 DNA sequence: TGCGCCAGCAGCTTGGAGGGCAGGGGTAGTGAGCAGTTCTTC. The chain combines TRBV5-1 with TRBJ2-1, with D maybe TRBD1 (6 bases). The germline V gene encodes CDR1 SGHRS and CDR2 YFSETQ. This CDR3 has 14 residues. Deletions cut 0 bases from V and 9 bases from J, with 13 bases between.

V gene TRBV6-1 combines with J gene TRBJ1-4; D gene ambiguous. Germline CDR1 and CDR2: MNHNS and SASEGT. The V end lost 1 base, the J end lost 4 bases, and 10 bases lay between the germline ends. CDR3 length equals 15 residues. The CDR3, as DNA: TGTGCCAGCAGTGAAGAGCAGGCCTATAATGAAAAACTGTTTTTT. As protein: CASSEEQAYNEKLFF.

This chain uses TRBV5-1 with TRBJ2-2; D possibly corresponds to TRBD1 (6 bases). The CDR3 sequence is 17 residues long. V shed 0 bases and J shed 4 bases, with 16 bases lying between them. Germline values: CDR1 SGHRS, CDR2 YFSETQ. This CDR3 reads CASSLGRAGAGTGELFF. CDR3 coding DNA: TGCGCCAGCAGCTTGGGACGTGCAGGGGCGGGCACCGGGGAGCTGTTTTTT.

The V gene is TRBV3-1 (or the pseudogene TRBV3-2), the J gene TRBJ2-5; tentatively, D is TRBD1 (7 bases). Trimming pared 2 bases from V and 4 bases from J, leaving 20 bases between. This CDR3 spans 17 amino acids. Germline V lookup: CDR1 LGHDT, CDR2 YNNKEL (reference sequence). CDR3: CASSQPTGLWEVETQYF. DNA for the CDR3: TGTGCCAGCAGCCAACCGACAGGGCTTTGGGAGGTAGAGACCCAGTACTTC.

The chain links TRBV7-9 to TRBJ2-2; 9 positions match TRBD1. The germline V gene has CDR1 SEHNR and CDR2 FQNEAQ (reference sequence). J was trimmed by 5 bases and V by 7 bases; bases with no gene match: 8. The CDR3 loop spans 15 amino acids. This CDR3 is CASTKPGQGTGELFF. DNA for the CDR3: TGTGCCAGCACCAAACCTGGACAGGGGACCGGGGAGCTGTTTTTT.

DNA for the CDR3: TGTGCCACCAGTGACCCGGACAGGGGGGACGGCTACACCTTC. Translated, it gives CATSDPDRGDGYTF. This chain uses TRBV24-1 with TRBJ1-2, with 10 bases identical to TRBD1. Germline V gene data show CDR1 as KGHDR and CDR2 as SFDVKD. With V trimmed by 4 bases and J by 8 bases, 6 bases remained unmatched. There are 14 residues in the CDR3.

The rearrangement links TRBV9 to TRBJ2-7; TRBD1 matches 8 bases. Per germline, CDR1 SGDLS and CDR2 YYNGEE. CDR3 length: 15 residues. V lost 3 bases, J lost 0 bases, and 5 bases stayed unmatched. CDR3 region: CASSAGTGASYEQYF. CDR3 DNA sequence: TGTGCCAGCAGCGCCGGGACAGGAGCCTCCTACGAGCAGTACTTC.

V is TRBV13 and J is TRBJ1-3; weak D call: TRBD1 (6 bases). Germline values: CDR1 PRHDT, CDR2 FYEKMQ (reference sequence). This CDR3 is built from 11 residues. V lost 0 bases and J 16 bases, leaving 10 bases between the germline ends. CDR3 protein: CASSLGQGVYF. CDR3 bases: TGTGCCAGCAGCTTAGGACAGGGAGTCTATTTT.

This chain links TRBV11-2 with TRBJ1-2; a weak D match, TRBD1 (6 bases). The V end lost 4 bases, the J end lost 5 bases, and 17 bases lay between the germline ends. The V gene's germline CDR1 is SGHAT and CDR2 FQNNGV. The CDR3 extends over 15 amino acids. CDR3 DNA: TGTGCCAGCAGCTCCCGACCCAGGGGAGAGTATGGCTACACCTTC. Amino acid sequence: CASSSRPRGEYGYTF.

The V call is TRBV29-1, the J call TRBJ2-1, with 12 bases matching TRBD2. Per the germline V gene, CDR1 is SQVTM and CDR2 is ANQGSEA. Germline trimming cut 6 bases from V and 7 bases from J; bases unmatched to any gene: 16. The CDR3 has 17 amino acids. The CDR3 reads CSVGSTSGGPGRNEQFF. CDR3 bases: TGCAGCGTCGGGTCCACTAGCGGGGGGCCAGGTAGGAATGAGCAGTTCTTC.